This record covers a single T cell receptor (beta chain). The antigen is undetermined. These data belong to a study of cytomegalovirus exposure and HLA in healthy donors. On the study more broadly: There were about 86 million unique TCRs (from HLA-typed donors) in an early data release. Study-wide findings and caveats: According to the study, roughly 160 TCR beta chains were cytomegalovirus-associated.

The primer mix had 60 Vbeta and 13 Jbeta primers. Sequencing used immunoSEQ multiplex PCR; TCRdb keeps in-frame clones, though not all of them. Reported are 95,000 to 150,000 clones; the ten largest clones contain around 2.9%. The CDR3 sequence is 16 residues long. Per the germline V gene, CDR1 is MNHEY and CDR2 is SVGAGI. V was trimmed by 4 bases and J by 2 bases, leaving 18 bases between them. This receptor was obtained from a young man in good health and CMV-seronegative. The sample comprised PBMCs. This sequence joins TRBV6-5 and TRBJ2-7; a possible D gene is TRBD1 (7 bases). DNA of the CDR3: TGTGCCAGCAGTTTTTCCGCAGGGGGGTTACCCTACGAGCAGTACTTC. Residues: CASSFSAGGLPYEQYF.